This T cell receptor (beta chain) stems from a study of beta chain features in type 1 diabetes listed by TCRdb under 2018. Study-level background: Mean age, gender distribution, total cell number and subset yield did not differ between patients and healthy donors. A total of roughly 98,000,000 sorted cells were examined across all samples, and RNA yield correlated strongly with the number of cells per subset. The study compared TCRB repertoires of sorted circulating CD4+ T cell subsets between recently diagnosed type 1 diabetes patients and matched healthy donors. Regulatory and stem cell-like memory subsets were isolated from only 8 patients and about eight healthy donors, whereas naive and central memory subsets came from all 30 or so donors.

The entire isolated RNA was reverse transcribed using the High Capacity cDNA Reverse Transcription Kit, and thus expressed TCRB transcripts were sequenced. Naive, central memory and regulatory T cell samples underwent deep immunoSEQ sequencing, averaging about 3.57 million total reads per sample. After sorted cells were lysed in RLT buffer, RNA was extracted with DNase-treated RNeasy Micro or Mini kits, with the choice depending on cell number. To prevent cross-contamination, each cell subset was processed individually, whereas patient and healthy donor samples were processed jointly. The immunoSEQ multiplex PCR was used to amplify TCRB sequences from cDNA, generating 87-bp fragments that spanned the CDR3 region. The amplicons were sequenced using the Illumina HiSeq platform. On the study's bioinformatics: PCR bias was computationally corrected using synthetic template baselines, reads within Hamming distance 2 were collapsed, and singletons that could not be merged were discarded. Reads were aligned against IMGT to assign V, D and J genes, CDR3 length and insertions or deletions at six rearrangement sites. Within each subset, clonotype counts were normalized to sorted cell number, after which true diversity and Gini coefficients were computed with the tcR R package. Repertoire sharing was quantified using the overlap coefficient calculated on TCRB nucleotide sequences. Out-of-frame TCRB sequences from naive cells were analyzed as a proxy for the pre-selection repertoire. Not all clones reach the TCRdb copy of this immuneACCESS table, which keeps in-frame sequences only. Checked studies attribute under half of the gap to unresolved V genes and leave the rest unexplained. V and J calls plus clone size are reproduced from that table; the DNA served to infer D and trimming. This sample comprises over 350,000 clones, roughly 16% of them detected only once. The ten largest clones take up about 0.019% of the sample.

There are 12 amino acids in the CDR3, from cysteine to phenylalanine inclusive. Only the CDR3 DNA stays, 36 bases, in frame from base 1. The germline ends are 6 bases apart after V is trimmed by 5 bases and J by 4 bases. The germline V gene encodes CDR1 SGHVS and CDR2 FQNEAQ. A single peripheral blood draw of approximately 120 mL on average was collected from each donor into heparinised tubes. Using a panel that included CD45RO, CCR7, CD25, CD127, CD95 and CD27, naive, central memory, regulatory and stem cell-like memory CD4+ T cells were sorted on a BD FACSAria II. A purity above 98% was achieved for all sorted populations. PBMCs were separated immediately by Lymphoprep density gradient centrifugation and were stained directly, without being cultured. So that batch effects would be minimized, each experiment stained and sorted samples in pairs, pairing one healthy donor with one patient. This clone was picked up a small number of times. This receptor's antigen is unknown. Nothing much larger sits one base from this clone, and base qualities are not available.

Here is what the overall study found, with its caveats: HLA sub-analyses involved small numbers of individuals, so any influence of HLA type on TCRB rearrangement remained unresolved. PCR might favor shorter templates, but patient and control samples were amplified and corrected together, so any skew would affect both groups equally. Sequencing cDNA rather than genomic DNA could over-represent highly expressing activated cells, although activation and CD3 levels did not differ between groups. In all four CD4+ subsets, TCRB CDR3 length was moderately but significantly shorter in type 1 diabetes patients. Fewer insertions and more nucleotide deletions at VDJ recombination sites were observed in patients with type 1 diabetes, implying thymic rearrangement abnormalities. Naive, central memory and regulatory TCRB repertoires appeared to be more similar among patients than among healthy donors.

Sequenced material: naive CD4+ T cells from blood. The cell subset or site label, as the study defines it: true naive CD4+ T cells. The rearranged chain carries TRBV7-8 and TRBJ1-3; no D segment can be confidently identified. The sequence was collected from a woman younger than 35 in good health. The CDR3 corresponds to CASSREGNTIYF. The sequence in DNA is TGTGCCAGCAGCAGAGAAGGAAACACCATATATTTT.